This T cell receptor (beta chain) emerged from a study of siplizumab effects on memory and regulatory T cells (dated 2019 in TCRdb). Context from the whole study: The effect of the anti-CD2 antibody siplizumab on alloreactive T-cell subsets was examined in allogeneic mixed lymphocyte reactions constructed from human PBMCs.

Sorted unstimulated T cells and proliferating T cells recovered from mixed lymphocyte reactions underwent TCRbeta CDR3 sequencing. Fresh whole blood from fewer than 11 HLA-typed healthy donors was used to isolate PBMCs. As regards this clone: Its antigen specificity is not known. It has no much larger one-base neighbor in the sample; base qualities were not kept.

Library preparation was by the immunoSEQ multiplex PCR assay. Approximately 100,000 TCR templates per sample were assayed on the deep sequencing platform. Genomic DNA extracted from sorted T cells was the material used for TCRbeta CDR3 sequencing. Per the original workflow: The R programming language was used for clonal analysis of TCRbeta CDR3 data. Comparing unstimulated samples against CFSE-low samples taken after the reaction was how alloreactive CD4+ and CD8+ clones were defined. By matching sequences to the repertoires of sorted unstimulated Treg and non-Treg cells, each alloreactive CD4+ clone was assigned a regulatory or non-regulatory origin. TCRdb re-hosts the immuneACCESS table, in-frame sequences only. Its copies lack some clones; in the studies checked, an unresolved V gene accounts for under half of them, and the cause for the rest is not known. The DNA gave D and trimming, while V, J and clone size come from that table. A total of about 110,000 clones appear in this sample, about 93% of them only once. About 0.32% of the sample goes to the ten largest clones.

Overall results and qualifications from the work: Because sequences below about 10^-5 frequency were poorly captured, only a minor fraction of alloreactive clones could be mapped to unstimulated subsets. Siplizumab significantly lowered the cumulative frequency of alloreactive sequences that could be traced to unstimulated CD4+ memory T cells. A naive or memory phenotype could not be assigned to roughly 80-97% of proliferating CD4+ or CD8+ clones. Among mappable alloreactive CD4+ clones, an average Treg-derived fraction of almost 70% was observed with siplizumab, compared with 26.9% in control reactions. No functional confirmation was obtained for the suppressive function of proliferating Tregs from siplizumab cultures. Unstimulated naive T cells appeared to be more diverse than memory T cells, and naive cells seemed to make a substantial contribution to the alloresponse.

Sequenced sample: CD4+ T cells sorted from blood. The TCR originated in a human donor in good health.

CDR3 loop: CASSRDRETETQYF. Here is the DNA: TGTGCCAGCAGCCGGGACCGGGAGACAGAGACCCAGTACTTC. The receptor chain draws on TRBV7-3 and TRBJ2-5; a weak D assignment points to TRBD2 (6 bases agree). Per the germline V gene, SGHTA is the CDR1 and FQGTGA is the CDR2. From the cysteine through the phenylalanine, the CDR3 covers 14 amino acids. Only the CDR3 portion is preserved as DNA: 42 bases, with reading frame beginning at the first base. V and J are truncated by 5 bases and 4 bases respectively, leaving an intervening sequence of 14 bases.